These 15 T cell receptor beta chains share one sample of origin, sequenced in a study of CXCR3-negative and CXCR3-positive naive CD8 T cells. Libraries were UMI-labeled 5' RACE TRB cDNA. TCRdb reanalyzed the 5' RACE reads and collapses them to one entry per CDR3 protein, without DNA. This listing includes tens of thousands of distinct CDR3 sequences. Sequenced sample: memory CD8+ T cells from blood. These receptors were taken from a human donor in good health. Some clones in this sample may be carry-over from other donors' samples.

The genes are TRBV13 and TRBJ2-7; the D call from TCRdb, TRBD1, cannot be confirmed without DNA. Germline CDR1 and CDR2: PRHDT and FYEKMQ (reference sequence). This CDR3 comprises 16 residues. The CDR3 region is CASSSLVGGLNYEQYF.

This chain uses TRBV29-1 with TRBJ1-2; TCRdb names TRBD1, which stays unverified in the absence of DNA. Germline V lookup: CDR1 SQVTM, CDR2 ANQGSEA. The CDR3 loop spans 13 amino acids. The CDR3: CSVEEGTGYGYTF.

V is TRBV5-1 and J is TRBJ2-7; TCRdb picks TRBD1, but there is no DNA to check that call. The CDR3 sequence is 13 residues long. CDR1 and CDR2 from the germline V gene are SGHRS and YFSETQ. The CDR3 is CASSFPGVHEQYF.

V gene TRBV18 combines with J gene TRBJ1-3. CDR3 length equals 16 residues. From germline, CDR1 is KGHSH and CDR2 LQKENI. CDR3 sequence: CASSPTVEGTGNTIYF.

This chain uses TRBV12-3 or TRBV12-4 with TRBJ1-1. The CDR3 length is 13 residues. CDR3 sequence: CASSPPGRAEAFF.

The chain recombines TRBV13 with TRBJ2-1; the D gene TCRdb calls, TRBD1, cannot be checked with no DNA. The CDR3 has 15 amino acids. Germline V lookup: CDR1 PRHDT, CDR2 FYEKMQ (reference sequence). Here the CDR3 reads CASSSPSAGVNEQFF.

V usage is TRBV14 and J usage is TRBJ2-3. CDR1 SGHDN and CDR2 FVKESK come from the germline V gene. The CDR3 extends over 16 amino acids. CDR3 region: CASSQDNPRGTDTQYF.

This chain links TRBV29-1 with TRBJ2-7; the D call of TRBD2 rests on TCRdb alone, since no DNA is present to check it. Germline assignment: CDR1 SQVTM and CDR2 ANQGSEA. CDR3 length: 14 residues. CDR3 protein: CSVLGEATTYEQCF.

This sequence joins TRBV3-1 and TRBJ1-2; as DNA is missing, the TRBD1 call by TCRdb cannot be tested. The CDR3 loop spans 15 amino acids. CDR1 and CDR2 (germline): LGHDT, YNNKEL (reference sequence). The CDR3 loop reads CASSLRTGSNYGYTF.

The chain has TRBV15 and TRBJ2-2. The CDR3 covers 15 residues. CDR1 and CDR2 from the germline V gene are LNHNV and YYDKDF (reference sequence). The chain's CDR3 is CATSRDAKNTGELFF. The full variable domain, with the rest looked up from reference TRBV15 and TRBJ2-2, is DAMVIQNPRYQVTQFGKPVTLSCSQTLNHNVMYWYQQKSSQAPKLLFHYYDKDFNNEADTPDNFQSRRPNTSFCFLDIRSPGLGDTAMYLCATSRDAKNTGELFFGEGSRLTVL.

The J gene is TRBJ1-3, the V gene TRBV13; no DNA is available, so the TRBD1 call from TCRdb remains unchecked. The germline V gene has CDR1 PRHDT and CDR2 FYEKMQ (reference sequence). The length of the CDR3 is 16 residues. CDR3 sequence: CASSLVWTGAGNTIYF.

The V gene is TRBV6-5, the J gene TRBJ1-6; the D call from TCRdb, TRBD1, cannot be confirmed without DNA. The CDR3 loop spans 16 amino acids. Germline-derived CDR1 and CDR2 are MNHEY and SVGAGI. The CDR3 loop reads CASSRTDSSYNSPLHF.

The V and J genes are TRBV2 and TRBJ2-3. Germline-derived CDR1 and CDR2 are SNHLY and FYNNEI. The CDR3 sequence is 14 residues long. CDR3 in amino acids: CASSGWTSENTQYF. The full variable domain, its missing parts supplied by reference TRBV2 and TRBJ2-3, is EPEVTQTPSHQVTQMGQEVILRCVPISNHLYFYWYRQILGQKVEFLVSFYNNEISEKSEIFDDQFSVERPDGSNFTLKIRSTKLEDSAMYFCASSGWTSENTQYFGPGTRLTVL.

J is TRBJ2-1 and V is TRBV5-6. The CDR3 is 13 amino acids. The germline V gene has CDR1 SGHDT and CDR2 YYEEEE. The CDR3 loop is CASSPWVNNEQFF.

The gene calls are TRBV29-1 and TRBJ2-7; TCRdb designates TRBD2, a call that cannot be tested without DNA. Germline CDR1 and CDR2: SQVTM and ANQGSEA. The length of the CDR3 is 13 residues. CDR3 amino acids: CSAEGGRGYEQYF.